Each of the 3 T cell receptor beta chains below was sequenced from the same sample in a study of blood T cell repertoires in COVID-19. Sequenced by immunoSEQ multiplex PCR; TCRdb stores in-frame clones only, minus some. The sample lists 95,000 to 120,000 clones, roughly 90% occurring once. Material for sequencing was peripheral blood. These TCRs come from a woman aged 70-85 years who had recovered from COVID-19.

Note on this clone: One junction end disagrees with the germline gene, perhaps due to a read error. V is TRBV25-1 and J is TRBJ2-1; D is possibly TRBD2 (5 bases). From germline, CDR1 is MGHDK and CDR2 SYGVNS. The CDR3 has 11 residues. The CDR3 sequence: CASSEATREIF. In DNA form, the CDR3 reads TGTGCCAGCAGTGAAGCAACCCGGGAAATCTTC. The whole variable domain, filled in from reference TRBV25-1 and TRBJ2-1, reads EADIYQTPRYLVIGTGKKITLECSQTMGHDKMYWYQQDPGMELHLIHYSYGVNSTEKGDLSSESTVSRIRTEHFPLTLESARPSHTSQYLCASSEATREIFGPGTRLTVL.

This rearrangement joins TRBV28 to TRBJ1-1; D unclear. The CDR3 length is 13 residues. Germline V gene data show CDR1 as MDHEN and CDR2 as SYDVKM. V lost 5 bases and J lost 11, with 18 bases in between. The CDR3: CASSPADPRSAFF. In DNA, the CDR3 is TGTGCCAGCAGTCCTGCCGACCCGCGGAGTGCTTTCTTT.

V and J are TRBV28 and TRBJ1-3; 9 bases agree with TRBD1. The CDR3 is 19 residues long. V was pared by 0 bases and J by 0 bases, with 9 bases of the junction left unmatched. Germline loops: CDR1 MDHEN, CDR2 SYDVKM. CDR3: CASSLWGPGQGPSGNTIYF. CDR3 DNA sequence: TGTGCCAGCAGTTTATGGGGACCGGGACAGGGCCCCTCTGGAAACACCATATATTTT.